Listed here are 5 T cell receptor beta chains from one sample, sequenced in a study of T cells in Graves' hyperthyroidism and ophthalmopathy. Researchers amplified the TCR beta CDR3 regions from RNA transcripts. A set of HTBI primers served as the primers for a first-round RT-PCR of the TCR CDR3. TCRdb reanalysed the multiplex PCR reads using MiXCR and keeps one entry per CDR3 protein. The sample has hundreds of thousands of distinct CDR3 sequences; just under 45% are singletons. Specimen: peripheral blood or thyroid tissue (not recorded which). The receptors derive from an adult man with Graves' disease, either hyperthyroidism or ophthalmopathy (not recorded which).

A word on this clonotype: A clone one base away is much larger, so this may be a read error. The CDR3 is CASRELGIGEKLFF. The DNA of the CDR3 is TGTGCCAGCAGGGAACTGGGAATCGGGGAAAAACTGTTTTTT. The chain is built from TRBV2 and TRBJ1-4, with unresolved D. Trimming took 6 bases from V and 8 from J, leaving 16 bases between them. Germline V lookup: CDR1 SNHLY, CDR2 FYNNEI. This CDR3 is built from 14 residues.

The CDR3 region is CAISRTSGTYEQYF. In nucleotides, the CDR3 is TGTGCCATCAGCCGGACTAGCGGTACCTACGAGCAGTACTTC. The chain carries TRBV10-3 and TRBJ2-7; 10 bases agree with TRBD2. Germline CDR1 ENHRY, CDR2 SYGVKD. The CDR3 consists of 14 residues. Trimming cost V 6 bases and J 2 bases; bases outside gene matches: 4.

In this sample, this clonotype turned up a few times. The V and J genes are TRBV7-8 and TRBJ2-7; 9 bases are shared with TRBD2. The CDR3 is 15 amino acids. With 3 bases clipped from V and 8 bases from J, the junction kept 11 bases outside the gene matches. The germline V gene has CDR1 SGHVS and CDR2 FQNEAQ. CDR3 sequence reads: CASSLTSGGPYKQYF. CDR3 in DNA: TGTGCCAGCAGCTTGACCAGCGGGGGGCCCTATAAGCAGTACTTC.

J is TRBJ1-1 and V is TRBV10-3, with TRBD1 identical over 7 bases. The CDR3 covers 15 residues. Germline CDR1 and CDR2: ENHRY and SYGVKD. J was trimmed by 0 bases and V by 9 bases; bases with no gene match: 10. CDR3: CAILQPGTVNTEAFF. In DNA, the CDR3 is TGTGCCATTCTTCAACCCGGGACAGTGAACACTGAAGCTTTCTTT.

This clonotype was recorded many times. This rearrangement joins TRBV7-9 to TRBJ2-7, with TRBD2 identical over 7 bases. This CDR3 region has 16 residues. Germline loops: CDR1 SEHNR, CDR2 FQNEAQ (reference sequence). V shed 4 bases, J shed 0 bases, and the junction held 9 bases outside the gene matches. Written as DNA, the CDR3 is TGTGCCAGCAGCTCCCGAGAGGGCGGGAGCTCCTACGAGCAGTACTTC. Its translation is CASSSREGGSSYEQYF.